This T cell receptor beta chain was obtained from a study of cytomegalovirus exposure and HLA in healthy donors. Study-wide points: Beyond CMV serostatus, there was no information to go on about immune exposure. An observed cluster of highly shared sequence variants was recorded as a likely sequencing artifact. Rare TCR sequences predominated, though certain public TCRs were found in many donors.

Remarks on this clone: Its antigen is currently unknown.

PCR employed 60 Vbeta and 13 Jbeta primers. The assay was immunoSEQ multiplex PCR, and TCRdb's table has in-frame clones only and misses some. The sample contains tens of thousands of clones, 85% to 95% of which appear only once. Material for sequencing was PBMCs. The clonotype originates from a woman in her late teens or twenties in good health and CMV-seronegative.

The CDR3 loop is CASSTDRGLTEAFF. CDR3 nucleotides: TGTGCCAGTAGTACGGACAGGGGGCTGACTGAAGCTTTCTTT. This chain uses TRBV19 with TRBJ1-1; the match to TRBD1 covers 11 bases. This CDR3 has 14 amino acids. J lost 5 bases, V lost 4 bases, and 3 bases had no gene match. Germline V lookup: CDR1 LNHDA, CDR2 SQIVND (reference sequence).